This entry describes one T cell receptor (beta chain). Its cognate antigen is unknown. The read halts 3 residues ahead of the CDR3 end, with the missing end drawn from the germline J gene. Profiling relied on immunoSEQ multiplex PCR, and the TCRdb table lists in-frame clones only, not all of them. The table gives about 15,000 clones; the top ten clones make up 3.5% to 4% of it. The data are from a study of Tregs in tolerant kidney transplant recipients. Regarding the study as a whole: The small number of patients limits these findings pending further validation. This study did not directly address biological reproducibility.

Trimming cost V 5 bases and J 7 bases; bases outside gene matches: 7. This CDR3 has 14 amino acids. Germline V gene sequence: CDR1 SNHLY, CDR2 FYNNEI. Recipients received nonmyeloablative bone marrow transplants from related graft donors, with transient mixed chimerism. The receptor comes from a human patient who received a combined kidney and bone marrow transplant. Certain T cells may be donor cells from the graft. This chain uses TRBV2 with TRBJ1-2; 10 bases line up with TRBD1. This specimen was CD4+ T cells from blood (PBMCs), taken 12 months after the transplant. CDR3 region: CASSRTGGIGGYTF. The DNA read from the CDR3 is TGTGCCAGCAGTAGGACAGGGGGGATAGGTGGC.